This is a list of T cell receptor beta chains from one sample in a study of control samples from healthy donors and cancer patients. Data came from immunoSEQ multiplex PCR; TCRdb stores just in-frame clones and leaves some out. The profile shows roughly 90,000 clones, just over 90% of them singletons. Source material: blood. These receptors originate from a woman in her 30s in good health. The CDR3 runs from the conserved cysteine through the conserved F or W. A D gene is named only where the DNA matches it firmly. A clone size is listed for some rows: how often the clone was seen (once, few, many), or a class if it is expanded.

D gene | clone size | J gene | V gene | CDR3 DNA | CDR3 protein
TRBD1 | NA | TRBJ2-7 | TRBV5-1 | TGCGCCAGCAGCTTGGCCAGGGGGCGATCCTACGAGCAGTACTTC | CASSLARGRSYEQYF
TRBD1 | NA | TRBJ2-7 | TRBV6-5 | TGTGCCAGCAGGCCGGAACAGGGGAATATCTACGAGCAGTACTTC | CASRPEQGNIYEQYF
NA | NA | TRBJ1-1 | TRBV29-1 | TGCAGCGTTGAACTCCCAGGGAGATTCACTGAAGCTTTCTTT | CSVELPGRFTEAFF
NA | NA | TRBJ2-7 | TRBV5-1 | TGCGCCAGCAGTCACACGGGGCCTGGGTTCTACGAGCAGTACTTC | CASSHTGPGFYEQYF
NA | NA | TRBJ1-1 | TRBV7-3 | TGTGCCAGCAGCTTAAACCCTACAGGAATGGGAAACACTGAAGCTTTCTTT | CASSLNPTGMGNTEAFF
TRBD2 | NA | TRBJ2-6 | TRBV9 | TGTGCCAGCAGCGTATACGGACTAGGCACGATTAGACCTGGGGCCAACGTCCTGACTTTC | CASSVYGLGTIRPGANVLTF
NA | NA | TRBJ1-2 | TRBV2 | TGTGCCAGCAGCGCGGACAGCCAGAATGGCTACACCTTC | CASSADSQNGYTF
TRBD1 | NA | TRBJ1-4 | TRBV5-1 | TGCGCCAGCAGGAAACAGGGGAATTATGAAAAACTGTTTTTT | CASRKQGNYEKLFF
NA | NA | TRBJ1-4 | TRBV9 | TGTGCCAGCAGCGTGGGCGGACGGGCATATGAAAAACTGTTTTTT | CASSVGGRAYEKLFF
NA | NA | TRBJ1-1 | TRBV18 | TGTGCCAGCTCACCCGGCGTGTCGGTGACTGAAGCTTTCTTT | CASSPGVSVTEAFF
NA | few | TRBJ1-1 | TRBV10-3 | TGTGCCATCGGACGAGGGGGGAACACTGAAGCTTTCTTT | CAIGRGGNTEAFF
NA | NA | TRBJ2-1 | TRBV21-1 | TGTGCCAGACCTACTAGCGGGAGGGCCAGAGGGTACAATGAGCAGTTCTTC | CARPTSGRARGYNEQFF
TRBD2 | once | TRBJ2-1 | TRBV5-5 | TGTGCCAGCAGCTTCTCCAGCGGGGTTTCGGGCGAGCAGTTCTTC | CASSFSSGVSGEQFF
TRBD2 | few | TRBJ2-1 | TRBV24-1 | TGTGCCACCAGTGATACGCGGAGCGGGAGGGTTGTGTCTGAGCAGTTCTTC | CATSDTRSGRVVSEQFF
NA | once | TRBJ1-4 | TRBV2 | TGTGCCAGCACTCCGGGACGGGGGAATGAAAAACTGTTTTTT | CASTPGRGNEKLFF
TRBD2 | NA | TRBJ2-1 | TRBV9 | TGTGCCAGCAGCGTAGGTACTGGCGGGAGACCCTACAATGAGCAGTTCTTC | CASSVGTGGRPYNEQFF
NA | NA | TRBJ2-2 | TRBV19 | TGTGCCAGTAGTCCCCAGGAGTATAACGGGGAGCTGTTTTTT | CASSPQEYNGELFF
TRBD1 | NA | TRBJ2-2 | TRBV11-3 | TGTGCCAGCAGCCCACCCGACAGGGGATACACCGGGGAGCTGTTTTTT | CASSPPDRGYTGELFF
TRBD1 | NA | TRBJ1-4 | TRBV2 | TGTGCCAGCAGCGGTCCGGGACAGCCGAATGAAAAACTGTTTTTT | CASSGPGQPNEKLFF
NA | NA | TRBJ1-1 | TRBV2 | TGTGCCAGCAATCCGGCGAGTAAGGACACTGAAGCTTTCTTT | CASNPASKDTEAFF
NA | NA | TRBJ1-6 | TRBV27 | TGTGCCAGCAGTTTCGAGAATAATTCACCCCTCCACTTT | CASSFENNSPLHF
NA | NA | TRBJ1-4 | TRBV19 | TGTGCCAGTAGTTCAGGGACACAGAATGAAAAACTGTTTTTT | CASSSGTQNEKLFF
TRBD1 | NA | TRBJ2-1 | TRBV28 | TGTGCCAGCAGTCCCCACCGGGACAGCCACAATGAGCAGTTCTTC | CASSPHRDSHNEQFF
NA | NA | TRBJ1-2 | TRBV20-1 | TGCAGTGCTAGTTCACGGGGGGGTGGTGGCTACACCTTC | CSASSRGGGGYTF
TRBD2 | few | TRBJ2-2 | TRBV10-3 | TGTGCCATCAGTAAAACTAGCGGAAACACCGGGGAGCTGTTTTTT | CAISKTSGNTGELFF
TRBD1 | NA | TRBJ1-4 | TRBV25-1 | TGTGCCAGCAGTGAAGTCAGGGGGCGGAAGGATGAAAAACTGTTTTTT | CASSEVRGRKDEKLFF
TRBD1 | NA | TRBJ1-2 | TRBV19 | TGTGCCAGTAGTAGACAACCGAGGACAGGGGGCGGCTACACCTTC | CASSRQPRTGGGYTF
NA | NA | TRBJ1-3 | TRBV28 | TGTGCCAGCACCAACTCTGGAAACACCATATATTTT | CASTNSGNTIYF
NA | NA | TRBJ2-5 | TRBV9 | TGTGCCAGCAGCCCCCCCGGGAGAAAGTACCAAGAGACCCAGTACTTC | CASSPPGRKYQETQYF
NA | NA | TRBJ2-7 | TRBV29-1 | TGCAGCACCCGGGACGGACTGTACGAGCAGTACTTC | CSTRDGLYEQYF
NA | NA | TRBJ1-1 | TRBV30 | TGTGCCTGGAGTAGTAGGCATTACACTGAAGCTTTCTTT | CAWSSRHYTEAFF
TRBD2 | NA | TRBJ2-4 | TRBV3-1/TRBV3-2 | TGTGCCAGCAGCCCTGCGGGGGGTATTAACATTCAGTACTTC | CASSPAGGINIQYF
NA | NA | TRBJ2-7 | TRBV6-4 | TGTGCCAGCAGTGAAGGTTACGAGCAGTACTTC | CASSEGYEQYF
NA | NA | TRBJ1-2 | TRBV7-9 | TGTGCCAGCACCATGGGGGGCTGGGGCTATGGCTACACCTTC | CASTMGGWGYGYTF
NA | NA | TRBJ1-6 | TRBV7-8 | TGTGCCAGCAGCTTAATTCAGGGTCGGGGTTCACCCCTCCACTTT | CASSLIQGRGSPLHF
NA | NA | TRBJ1-2 | TRBV28 | TGTGCCAGCAGTTTGGGCAGGGACTATGGCTACACCTTC | CASSLGRDYGYTF
NA | NA | TRBJ2-3 | TRBV19 | TGTGCCAGTAGTATAGGTTGGGCACCTAGCACAGATACGCAGTATTTT | CASSIGWAPSTDTQYF
NA | NA | TRBJ1-2 | TRBV5-1 | TGCGCCAGCAGCTTGGCGGGGCTATCTGGCTACACCTTC | CASSLAGLSGYTF
NA | NA | TRBJ1-2 | TRBV9 | TGTGCCAGCAGCGTAATGGATAGCTATGGCTACACCTTC | CASSVMDSYGYTF
TRBD1 | NA | TRBJ1-4 | TRBV28 | TGTGCCAGCAGTACCGGACAGGGCGTTAATGAAAAACTGTTTTTT | CASSTGQGVNEKLFF
NA | NA | TRBJ2-7 | TRBV28 | TGTGCCAGCAGTTCCCCCACCGGGACTCAAACACAGCAGTACTTC | CASSSPTGTQTQQYF
NA | NA | TRBJ2-2 | TRBV21-1 | TGTGCCAGCAGCCTACTCCCGGGACAGGGCCTCTTCACCGGGGAGCTGTTTTTT | CASSLLPGQGLFTGELFF
NA | once | TRBJ2-7 | TRBV28 | TGTGCCAGCGGGTCCTGGGGACTGAGCTCCTACGAGCAGTACTTC | CASGSWGLSSYEQYF
NA | NA | TRBJ1-2 | TRBV27 | TGTGCCAGCAGCATGAGACTTCACTATGGCTACACCTTC | CASSMRLHYGYTF
NA | NA | TRBJ1-3 | TRBV20-1 | TGTGCGGGGAGAACTGGAAACACCATATATTTT | CAGRTGNTIYF
TRBD1 | NA | TRBJ2-7 | TRBV11-2 | TGTGCCAGCAGCTCGCCGGGACAGGGGACCTACGAGCAGTACTTC | CASSSPGQGTYEQYF
TRBD1 | NA | TRBJ1-2 | TRBV6-5 | TGTGCCAGCAGTTACTCGCCACAGGGGGAAGTCTATGGCTACACCTTC | CASSYSPQGEVYGYTF